This T cell receptor beta chain was captured by sequencing in a study of shared clonotypes between healthy human individuals. Study-level background: The cohort had a couple of women and three men, ages 18 to 49. Notes on the study in general: For sorted subsets, rarefaction showed incomplete sequencing despite large depth.

This table comes from immunoSEQ multiplex PCR, and its TCRdb copy is limited to in-frame clones, with some not included. Among around 610,000 clones listed, approximately 96% were seen once. CD45RO-negative cells were positively selected for CCR7, leaving out terminally differentiated effector memory CD45RA+ cells. With regard to this clone: Its antigen remains unidentified.

V was shortened by 5 bases and J by 2 bases, with 16 bases between the two germline ends. The V gene's germline CDR1 is MGHRA and CDR2 YSYEKL. This CDR3 comprises 16 residues. This TCR was sampled from a woman in her twenties or thirties in good health. This chain links TRBV4-1 with TRBJ2-4, with D tentatively TRBD1 (6 bases). What was sequenced was naive CD8+ T cells sorted from blood. The CDR3 DNA is TGCGCCAGCAGCTCAAGGACAGAGGCGACCAAAAACATTCAGTACTTC. The encoded protein is CASSSRTEATKNIQYF.